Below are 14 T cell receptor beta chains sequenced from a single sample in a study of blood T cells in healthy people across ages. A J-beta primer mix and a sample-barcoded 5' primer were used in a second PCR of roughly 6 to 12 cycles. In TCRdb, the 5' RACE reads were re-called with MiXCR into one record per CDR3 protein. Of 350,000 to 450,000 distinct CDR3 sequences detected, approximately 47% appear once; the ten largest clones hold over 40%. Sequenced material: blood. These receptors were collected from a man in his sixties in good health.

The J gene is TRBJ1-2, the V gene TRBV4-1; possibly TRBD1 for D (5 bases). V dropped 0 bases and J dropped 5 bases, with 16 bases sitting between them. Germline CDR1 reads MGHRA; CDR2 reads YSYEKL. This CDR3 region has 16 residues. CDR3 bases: TGCGCCAGCAGCCAAGATCTCCAGGGCCGGGGGTATGGCTACACCTTC. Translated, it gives CASSQDLQGRGYGYTF.

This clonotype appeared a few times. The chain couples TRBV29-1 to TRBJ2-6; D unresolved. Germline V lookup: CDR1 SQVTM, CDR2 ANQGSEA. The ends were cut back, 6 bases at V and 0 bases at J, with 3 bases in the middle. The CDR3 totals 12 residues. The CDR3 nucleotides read TGCAGCGTGGGCTCTGGGGCCAACGTCCTGACTTTC. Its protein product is CSVGSGANVLTF.

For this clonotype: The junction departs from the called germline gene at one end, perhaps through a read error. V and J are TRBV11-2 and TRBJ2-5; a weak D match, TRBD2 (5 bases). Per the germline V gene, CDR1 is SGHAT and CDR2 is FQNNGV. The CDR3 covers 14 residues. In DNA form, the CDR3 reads TGTACCAGCAGCCCCCTCCTCTCGGGGAATGAGCAGTACTTC. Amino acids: CTSSPLLSGNEQYF.

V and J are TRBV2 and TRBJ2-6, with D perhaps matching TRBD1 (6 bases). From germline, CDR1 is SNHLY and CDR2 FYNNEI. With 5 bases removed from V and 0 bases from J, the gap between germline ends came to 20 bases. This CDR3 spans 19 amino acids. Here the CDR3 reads CASSSQQGYRSSGANVLTF. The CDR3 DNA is TGTGCCAGCAGTTCCCAACAGGGTTACCGGAGCTCTGGGGCCAACGTCCTGACTTTC.

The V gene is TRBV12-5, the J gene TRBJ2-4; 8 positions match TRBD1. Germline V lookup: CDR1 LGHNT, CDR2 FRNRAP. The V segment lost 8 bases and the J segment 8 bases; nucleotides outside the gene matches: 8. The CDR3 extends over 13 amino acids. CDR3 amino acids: CASSGRGRDIQYF. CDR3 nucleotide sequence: TGTGCTAGTTCTGGCAGGGGGCGTGACATTCAGTACTTC.

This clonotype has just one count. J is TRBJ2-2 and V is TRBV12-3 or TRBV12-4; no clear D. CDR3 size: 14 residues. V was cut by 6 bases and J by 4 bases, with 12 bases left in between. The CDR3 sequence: CASRTLRSTGELFF. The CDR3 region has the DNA TGTGCCAGCAGGACCCTGCGGAGCACCGGGGAGCTGTTTTTT.

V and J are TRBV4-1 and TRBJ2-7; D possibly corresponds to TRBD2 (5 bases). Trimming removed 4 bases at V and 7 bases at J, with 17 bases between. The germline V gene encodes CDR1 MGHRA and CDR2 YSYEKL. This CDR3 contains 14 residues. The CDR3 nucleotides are TGCGCCAGCAGCCCCCATCGCGGGTCTGAAGAGCAGTACTTC. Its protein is CASSPHRGSEEQYF.

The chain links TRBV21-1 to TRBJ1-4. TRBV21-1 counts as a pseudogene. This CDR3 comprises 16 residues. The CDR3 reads CASSKDGDTGNEKLFF. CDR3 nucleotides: TGTGCCAGCAGCAAAGACGGAGACACCGGTAATGAAAAACTGTTTTTT.

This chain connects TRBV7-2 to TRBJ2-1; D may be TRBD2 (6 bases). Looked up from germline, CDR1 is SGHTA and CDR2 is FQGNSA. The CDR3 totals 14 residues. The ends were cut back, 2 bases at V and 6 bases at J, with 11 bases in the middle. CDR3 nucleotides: TGTGCCAGCAGCTTACCTAGCGCCGCCAATGAGCAGTTCTTC. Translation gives CASSLPSAANEQFF.

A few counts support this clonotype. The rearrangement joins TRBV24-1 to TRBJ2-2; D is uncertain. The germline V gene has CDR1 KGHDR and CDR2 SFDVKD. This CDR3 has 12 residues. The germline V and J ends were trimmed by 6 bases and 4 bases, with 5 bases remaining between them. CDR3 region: CATSHFTGELFF. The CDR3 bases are TGTGCCACCAGTCACTTCACCGGGGAGCTGTTTTTT.

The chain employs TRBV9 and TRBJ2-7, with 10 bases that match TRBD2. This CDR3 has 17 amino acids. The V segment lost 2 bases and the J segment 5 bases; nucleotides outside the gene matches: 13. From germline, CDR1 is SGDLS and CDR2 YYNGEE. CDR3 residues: CASSVDSLAGVRNEQYF. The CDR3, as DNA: TGTGCCAGCAGCGTCGACTCGCTAGCGGGAGTACGCAACGAGCAGTACTTC.

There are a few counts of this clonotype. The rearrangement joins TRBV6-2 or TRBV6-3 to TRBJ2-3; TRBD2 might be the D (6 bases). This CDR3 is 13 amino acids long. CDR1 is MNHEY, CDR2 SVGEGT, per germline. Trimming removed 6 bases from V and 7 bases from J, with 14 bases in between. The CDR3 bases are TGTGCCAGCAGAGATTGGGACTCCTATACGCAGTATTTT. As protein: CASRDWDSYTQYF.

This chain's CDR3 is CSASTGGQIGVTQYF. The CDR3 DNA reads TGCAGTGCTAGTACGGGAGGGCAGATAGGAGTGACGCAGTATTTT. This rearrangement joins TRBV20-1 to TRBJ2-3, with 8 nucleotides matching TRBD2. V was pared by 3 bases and J by 9 bases, with 14 bases of the junction left unmatched. The CDR3 extends over 15 amino acids. Germline CDR1 DFQATT, CDR2 SNEGSKA (reference sequence).

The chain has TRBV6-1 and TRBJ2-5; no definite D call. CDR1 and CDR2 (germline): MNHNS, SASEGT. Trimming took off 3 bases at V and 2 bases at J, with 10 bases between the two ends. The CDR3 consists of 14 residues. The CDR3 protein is CASSEVALQETQYF. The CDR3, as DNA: TGTGCCAGCAGTGAGGTAGCCTTACAAGAGACCCAGTACTTC.